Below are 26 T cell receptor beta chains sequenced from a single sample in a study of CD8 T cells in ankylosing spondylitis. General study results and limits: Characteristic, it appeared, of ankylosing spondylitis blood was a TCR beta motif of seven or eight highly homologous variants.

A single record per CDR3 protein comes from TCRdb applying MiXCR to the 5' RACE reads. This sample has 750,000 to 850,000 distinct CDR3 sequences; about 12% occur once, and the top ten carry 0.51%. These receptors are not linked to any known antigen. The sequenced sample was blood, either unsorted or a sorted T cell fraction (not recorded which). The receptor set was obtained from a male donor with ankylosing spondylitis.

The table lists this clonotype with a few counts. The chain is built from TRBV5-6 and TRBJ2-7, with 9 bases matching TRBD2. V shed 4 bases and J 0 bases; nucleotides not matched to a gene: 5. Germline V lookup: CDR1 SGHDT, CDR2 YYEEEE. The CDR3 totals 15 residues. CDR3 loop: CASSISGRSSYEQYF. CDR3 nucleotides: TGTGCCAGCAGCATCAGCGGGAGGTCCTCCTACGAGCAGTACTTC.

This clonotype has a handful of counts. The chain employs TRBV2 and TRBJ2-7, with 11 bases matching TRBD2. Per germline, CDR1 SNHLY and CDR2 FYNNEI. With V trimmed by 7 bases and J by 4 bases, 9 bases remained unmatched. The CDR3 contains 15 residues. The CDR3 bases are TGTGCCAGCAATCTTCCAGGGACTAGCGGTTACGAGCAGTACTTC. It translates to CASNLPGTSGYEQYF. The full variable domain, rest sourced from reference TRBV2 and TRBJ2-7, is EPEVTQTPSHQVTQMGQEVILRCVPISNHLYFYWYRQILGQKVEFLVSFYNNEISEKSEIFDDQFSVERPDGSNFTLKIRSTKLEDSAMYFCASNLPGTSGYEQYFGPGTRLTVT.

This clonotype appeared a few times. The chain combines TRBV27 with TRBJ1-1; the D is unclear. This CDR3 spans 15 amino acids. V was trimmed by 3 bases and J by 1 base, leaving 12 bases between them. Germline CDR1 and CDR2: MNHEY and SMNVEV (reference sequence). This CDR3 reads CASSLFLAGNTEAFF. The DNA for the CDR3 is TGTGCCAGCAGTTTGTTTTTGGCAGGGAACACTGAAGCTTTCTTT.

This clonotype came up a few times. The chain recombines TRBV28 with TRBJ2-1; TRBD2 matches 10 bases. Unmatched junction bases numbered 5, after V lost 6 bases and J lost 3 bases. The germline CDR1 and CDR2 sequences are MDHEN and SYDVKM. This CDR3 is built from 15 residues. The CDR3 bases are TGTGCCAGCAGCCTAGCGGGGGAGGGCTACAATGAGCAGTTCTTC. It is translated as CASSLAGEGYNEQFF. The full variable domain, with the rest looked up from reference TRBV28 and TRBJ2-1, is DVKVTQSSRYLVKRTGEKVFLECVQDMDHENMFWYRQDPGLGLRLIYFSYDVKMKEKGDIPEGYSVSREKKERFSLILESASTNQTSMYLCASSLAGEGYNEQFFGPGTRLTVL.

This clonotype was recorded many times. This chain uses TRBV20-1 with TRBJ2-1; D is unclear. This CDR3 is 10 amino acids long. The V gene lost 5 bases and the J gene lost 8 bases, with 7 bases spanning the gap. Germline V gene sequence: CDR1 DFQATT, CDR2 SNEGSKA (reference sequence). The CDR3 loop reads CSAGWDEQFF. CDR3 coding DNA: TGCAGTGCTGGGTGGGATGAGCAGTTCTTC.

The DNA for the CDR3 is TGTGCCAGCAGTGCAAATCGGGGTGGTTATGAAAAACTGTTTTTT. Translating it yields CASSANRGGYEKLFF. The chain carries TRBV2 and TRBJ1-4; D uncertain. The CDR3 sequence is 15 residues long. V gave up 4 bases and J gave up 6 bases, with 15 bases separating them. Germline V gene data show CDR1 as SNHLY and CDR2 as FYNNEI.

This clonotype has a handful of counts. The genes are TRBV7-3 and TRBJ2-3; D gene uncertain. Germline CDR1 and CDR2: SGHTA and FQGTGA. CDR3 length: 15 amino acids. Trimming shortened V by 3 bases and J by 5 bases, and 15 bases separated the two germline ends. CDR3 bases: TGTGCCAGCAGCTTGGGCAGCGTATTGCGAGATACGCAGTATTTT. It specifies CASSLGSVLRDTQYF. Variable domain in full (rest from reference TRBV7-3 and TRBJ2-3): GAGVSQTPSNKVTEKGKYVELRCDPISGHTALYWYRQSLGQGPEFLIYFQGTGAADDSGLPNDRFFAVRPEGSVSTLKIQRTERGDSAVYLCASSLGSVLRDTQYFGPGTRLTVL.

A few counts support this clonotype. The CDR3 region is CSARDRADTQYF. The CDR3, as DNA: TGCAGTGCCCGGGACAGGGCAGATACGCAGTATTTT. The chain combines TRBV20-1 with TRBJ2-3; TRBD1 aligns across 9 bases. There are 12 residues in the CDR3. Germline lookup yields CDR1 DFQATT and CDR2 SNEGSKA (reference sequence). The trim removed 6 bases at V and 4 bases at J, leaving 2 bases unmatched.

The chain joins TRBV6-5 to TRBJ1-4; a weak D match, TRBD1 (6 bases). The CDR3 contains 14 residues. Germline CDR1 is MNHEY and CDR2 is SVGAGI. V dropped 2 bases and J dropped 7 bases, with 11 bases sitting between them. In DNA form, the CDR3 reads TGTGCCAGCAGTTACCTTGGACAGACTGAAAAACTGTTTTTT. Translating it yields CASSYLGQTEKLFF.

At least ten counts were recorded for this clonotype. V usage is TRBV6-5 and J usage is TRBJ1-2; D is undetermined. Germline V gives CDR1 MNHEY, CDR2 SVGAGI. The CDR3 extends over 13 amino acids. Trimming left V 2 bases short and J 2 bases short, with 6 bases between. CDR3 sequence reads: CASSYGPNYGYTF. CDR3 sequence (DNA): TGTGCCAGCAGTTACGGGCCAAACTATGGCTACACCTTC.

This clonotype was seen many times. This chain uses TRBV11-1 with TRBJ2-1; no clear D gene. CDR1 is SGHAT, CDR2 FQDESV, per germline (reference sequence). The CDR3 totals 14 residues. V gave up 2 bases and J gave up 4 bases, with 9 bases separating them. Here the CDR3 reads CASSLRRIYNEQFF. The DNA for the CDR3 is TGTGCCAGCAGCTTACGACGGATTTACAATGAGCAGTTCTTC.

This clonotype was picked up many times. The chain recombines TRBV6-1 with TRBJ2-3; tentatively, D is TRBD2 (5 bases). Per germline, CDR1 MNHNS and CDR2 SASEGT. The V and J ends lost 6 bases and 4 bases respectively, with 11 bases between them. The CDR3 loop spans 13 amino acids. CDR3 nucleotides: TGTGCCAGCAGAAGTGGAGGATCAGATACGCAGTATTTT. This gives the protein CASRSGGSDTQYF.

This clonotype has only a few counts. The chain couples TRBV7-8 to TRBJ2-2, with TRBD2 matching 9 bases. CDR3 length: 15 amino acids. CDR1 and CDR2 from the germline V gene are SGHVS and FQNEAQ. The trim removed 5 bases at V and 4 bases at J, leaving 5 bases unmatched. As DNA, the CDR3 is TGTGCCAGCAGCACGACTAGCGGCTTCACCGGGGAGCTGTTTTTT. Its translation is CASSTTSGFTGELFF.

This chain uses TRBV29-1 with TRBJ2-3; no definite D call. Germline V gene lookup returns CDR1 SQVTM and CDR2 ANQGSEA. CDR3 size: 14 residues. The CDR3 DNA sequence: TGCAGTGCGACTGGGCAGGCATCCACAGATACGCAGTATTTT. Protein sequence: CSATGQASTDTQYF.

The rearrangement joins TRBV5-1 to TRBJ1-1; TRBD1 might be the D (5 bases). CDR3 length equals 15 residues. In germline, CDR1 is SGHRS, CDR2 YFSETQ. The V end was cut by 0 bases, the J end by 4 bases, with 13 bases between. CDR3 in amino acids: CASSLGRGEGTEAFF. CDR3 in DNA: TGCGCCAGCAGCTTGGGTCGGGGCGAGGGCACTGAAGCTTTCTTT.

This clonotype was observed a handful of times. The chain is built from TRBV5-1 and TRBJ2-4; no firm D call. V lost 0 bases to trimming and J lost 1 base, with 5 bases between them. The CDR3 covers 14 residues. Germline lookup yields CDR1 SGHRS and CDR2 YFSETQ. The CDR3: CASSLEVAKNIQYF. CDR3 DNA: TGCGCCAGCAGCTTGGAAGTCGCCAAAAACATTCAGTACTTC.

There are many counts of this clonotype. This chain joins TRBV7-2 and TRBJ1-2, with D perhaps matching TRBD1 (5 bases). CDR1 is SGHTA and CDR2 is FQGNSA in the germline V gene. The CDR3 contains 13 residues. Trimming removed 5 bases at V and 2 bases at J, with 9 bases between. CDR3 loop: CASSPGRNYGYTF. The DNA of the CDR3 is TGTGCCAGCAGCCCGGGACGGAACTATGGCTACACCTTC.

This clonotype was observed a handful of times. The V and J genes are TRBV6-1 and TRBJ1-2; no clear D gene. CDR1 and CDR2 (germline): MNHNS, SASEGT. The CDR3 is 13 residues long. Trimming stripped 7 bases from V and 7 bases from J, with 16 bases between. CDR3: CASKTGGRGGYTF. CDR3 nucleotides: TGTGCCAGCAAAACGGGCGGGCGTGGTGGCTACACCTTC.

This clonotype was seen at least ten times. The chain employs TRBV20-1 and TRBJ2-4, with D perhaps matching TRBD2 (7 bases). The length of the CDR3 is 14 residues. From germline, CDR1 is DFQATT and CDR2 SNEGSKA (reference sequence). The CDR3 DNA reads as TGCAGCGTCCCTAAGGGGGGGCCCAAAAACATTCAGTACTTC. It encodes CSVPKGGPKNIQYF.

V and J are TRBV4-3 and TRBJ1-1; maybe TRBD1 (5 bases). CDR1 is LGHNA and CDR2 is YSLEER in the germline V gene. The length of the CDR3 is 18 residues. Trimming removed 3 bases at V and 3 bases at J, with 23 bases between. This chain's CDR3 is CASSQTGRTGLRHTEAFF. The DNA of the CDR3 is TGCGCCAGCAGCCAGACGGGAAGGACGGGACTGCGGCACACTGAAGCTTTCTTT.

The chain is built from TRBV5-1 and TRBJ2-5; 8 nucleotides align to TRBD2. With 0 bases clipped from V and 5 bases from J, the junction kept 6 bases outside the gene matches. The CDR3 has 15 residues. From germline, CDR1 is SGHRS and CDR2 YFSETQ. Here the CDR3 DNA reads TGCGCCAGCAGCTTGGCCTCAGCGGGAGTTGAGACCCAGTACTTC. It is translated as CASSLASAGVETQYF.

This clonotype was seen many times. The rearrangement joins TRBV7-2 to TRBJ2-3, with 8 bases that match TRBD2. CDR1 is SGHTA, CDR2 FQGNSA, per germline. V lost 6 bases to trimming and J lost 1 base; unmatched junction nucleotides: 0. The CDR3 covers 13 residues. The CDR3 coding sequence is TGTGCCAGCAGACTAGCGGGCACAGATACGCAGTATTTT. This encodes CASRLAGTDTQYF.

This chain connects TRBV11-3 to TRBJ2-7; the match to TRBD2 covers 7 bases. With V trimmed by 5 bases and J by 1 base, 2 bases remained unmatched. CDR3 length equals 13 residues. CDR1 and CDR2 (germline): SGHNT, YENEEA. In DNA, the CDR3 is TGTGCCAGCAGCGCTAGCGGTTCCTACGAGCAGTACTTC. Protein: CASSASGSYEQYF.

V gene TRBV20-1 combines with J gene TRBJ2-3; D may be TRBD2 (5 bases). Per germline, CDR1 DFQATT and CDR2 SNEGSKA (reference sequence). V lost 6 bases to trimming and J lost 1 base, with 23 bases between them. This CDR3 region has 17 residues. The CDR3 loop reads CSALLGRGDSGTDTQYF. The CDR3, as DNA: TGCAGTGCGCTACTGGGTCGGGGTGATTCAGGCACAGATACGCAGTATTTT.

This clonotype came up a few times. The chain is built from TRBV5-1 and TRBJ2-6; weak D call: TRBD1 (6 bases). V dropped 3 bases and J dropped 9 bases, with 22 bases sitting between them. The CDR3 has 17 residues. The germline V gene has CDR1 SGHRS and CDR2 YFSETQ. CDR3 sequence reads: CASSSMLNRVQGNVLTF. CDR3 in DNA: TGCGCCAGCAGCTCAATGTTAAACAGGGTACAGGGCAACGTCCTGACTTTC.

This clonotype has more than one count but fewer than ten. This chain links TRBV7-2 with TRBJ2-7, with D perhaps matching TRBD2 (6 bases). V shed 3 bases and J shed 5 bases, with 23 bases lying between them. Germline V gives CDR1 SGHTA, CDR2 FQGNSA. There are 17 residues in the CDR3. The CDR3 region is CASSFYGTGRTGNEQYF. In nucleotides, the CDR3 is TGTGCCAGCAGCTTTTATGGGACTGGGCGAACGGGAAACGAGCAGTACTTC.